A single sample gave rise to the 8 T cell receptor gamma chains below, sequenced in a study of Vδ1+ human thymocytes. Extracted RNA was reverse transcribed into cDNA. Multiplex PCR used pooled V-gene forward primers and a constant-region reverse primer to amplify CDR3s. TCRdb redid clone calling on the multiplex PCR reads using CATT. Among more than 25,000 gamma-chain clones listed, 20% to 25% were seen once. These receptors' targets are unknown. Study observations and caveats: In the thymus, TRG and TRD repertoires looked highly polyclonal with Gaussian CDR3 lengths.

The material sequenced was Vdelta1+ gamma-delta thymocytes from the thymus. Subset indicated: FACS-sorted CD3+ TCRalphabeta- TCRVdelta1+ TCRVdelta2- thymocytes. The receptor set was obtained from a boy less than two years old who had congenital heart surgery.

This clone was picked up a small number of times. V is TRGV9 and J is TRGJ1 or TRGJ2. Looked up from germline, CDR1 is GITISATS and CDR2 is ISYDGTV (reference sequence). The CDR3 runs to 16 residues. V lost 2 bases, J lost 2 bases, and 12 bases stayed unmatched. The CDR3 is CALWEAHRNYYYKKLF. CDR3 coding DNA: TGTGCCTTGTGGGAGGCCCATCGAAATTATTATTATAAGAAACTCTTT.

This clone has just a few counts. The chain is built from TRGV9 and TRGJ1 or TRGJ2. Per germline, CDR1 GITISATS and CDR2 ISYDGTV (reference sequence). The CDR3 extends over 11 amino acids. V lost 3 bases and J lost 9; bases outside the gene matches: 5. The CDR3 protein is CALWEMFKKLF. Written as DNA, the CDR3 is TGTGCCTTGTGGGAGATGTTTAAGAAACTCTTT.

The chain uses TRGV4 and TRGJP1. The V gene end was trimmed by 0 bases and the J gene end by 6 bases; junction bases not matched to a gene: 4. CDR3 size: 14 residues. Germline lookup yields CDR1 EGSTGY and CDR2 YDSYTSSV. As DNA, the CDR3 is TGTGCCACCTGGGATGGGAGCGCTGGTTGGTTCAAGATATTT. It translates to CATWDGSAGWFKIF.

The rearrangement joins TRGV5 to TRGJ1 or TRGJ2. CDR3 size: 12 residues. V shed 0 bases and J 12 bases; nucleotides not matched to a gene: 8. CDR1 is VINAFY and CDR2 is YDVSNSKD in the germline V gene. The CDR3 DNA reads TGTGCCACCTGGGACAGGCGAAGAGGGAAACTCTTT. It codes for CATWDRRRGKLF.

This chain uses TRGV8 with TRGJ1 or TRGJ2. Germline CDR1 is VENAVY and CDR2 is YDSYNSRV. Trimming at V came to 4 bases and at J to 3 bases, leaving 6 bases not matched to a gene. There are 13 residues in the CDR3. CDR3 in DNA: TGTGCCACCTGGGAGATAACTTATTATAAGAAACTCTTT. Amino acids: CATWEITYYKKLF.

This rearrangement joins TRGV2 to TRGJ1 or TRGJ2. CDR1 is EGSNGY and CDR2 is YDSYNSKV in the germline V gene. The CDR3 sequence is 18 residues long. Trimming cost V 0 bases and J 2 bases; bases outside gene matches: 16. The DNA of the CDR3 is TGTGCCACCTGGGACGGGGAAGTGGGCATCCTGTATTATTATAAGAAACTCTTT. Protein product: CATWDGEVGILYYYKKLF.

Regarding this clone: A much larger clone differs by one base, so this may be a read error. The identical CDR3 is also encoded by other nucleotide sequences in the sample. V is TRGV8 and J is TRGJ1 or TRGJ2. The CDR3 sequence is 12 residues long. CDR1 is VENAVY, CDR2 YDSYNSRV, per germline. The chain's CDR3 is CATWDNYYKKLF. The CDR3 region has the DNA TGTGCCACCTGGGATAATTACTATAAGAAACTCTTT.

This sequence joins TRGV9 and TRGJ1 or TRGJ2. The V gene end was trimmed by 6 bases and the J gene end by 0 bases; junction bases not matched to a gene: 2. CDR1 and CDR2 from the germline V gene are GITISATS and ISYDGTV (reference sequence). The CDR3 has 12 residues. The CDR3 DNA reads TGTGCCTTGTGGTCGAATTATTATAAGAAACTCTTT. Encoded protein: CALWSNYYKKLF.